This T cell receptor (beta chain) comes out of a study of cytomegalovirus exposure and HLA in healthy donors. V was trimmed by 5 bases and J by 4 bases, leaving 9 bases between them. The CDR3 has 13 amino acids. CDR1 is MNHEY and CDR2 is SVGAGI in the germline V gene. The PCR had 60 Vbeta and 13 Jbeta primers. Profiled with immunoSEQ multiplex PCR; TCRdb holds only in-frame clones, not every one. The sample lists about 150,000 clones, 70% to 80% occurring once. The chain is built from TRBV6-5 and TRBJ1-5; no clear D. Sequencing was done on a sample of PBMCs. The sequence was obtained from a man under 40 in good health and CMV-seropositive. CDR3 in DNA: TGTGCCAGCAGTCAATGGAGGAATCAGCCCCAGCATTTT. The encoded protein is CASSQWRNQPQHF.